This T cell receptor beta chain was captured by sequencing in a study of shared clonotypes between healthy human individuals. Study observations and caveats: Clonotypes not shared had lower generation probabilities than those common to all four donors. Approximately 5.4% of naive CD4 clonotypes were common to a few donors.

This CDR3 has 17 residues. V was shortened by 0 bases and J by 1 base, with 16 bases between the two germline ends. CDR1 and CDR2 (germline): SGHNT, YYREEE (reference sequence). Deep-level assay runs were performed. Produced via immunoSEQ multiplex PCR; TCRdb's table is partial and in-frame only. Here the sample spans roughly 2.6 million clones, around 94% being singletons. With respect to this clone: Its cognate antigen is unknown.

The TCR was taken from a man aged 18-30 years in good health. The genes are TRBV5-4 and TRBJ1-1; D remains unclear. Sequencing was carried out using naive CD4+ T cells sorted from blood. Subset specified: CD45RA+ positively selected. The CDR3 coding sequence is TGTGCCAGCAGCTTGGATGACGTCAGGACTACGAACACTGAAGCTTTCTTT. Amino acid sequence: CASSLDDVRTTNTEAFF.